A selection of T cell receptor beta chains follows, all from one sample in a study of cytotoxic CD8 clonotypes in ibrutinib-treated CLL. Sequenced by immunoSEQ multiplex PCR; TCRdb stores in-frame clones only, minus some. The data show fewer than 400,000 clones, with 67% seen just once and 6% to 6.5% held by the top ten. The specimen was PBMCs, collected after 36 months of ibrutinib treatment. The receptors here all came from a human donor with chronic lymphocytic leukemia. Each CDR3 is given with its conserved first and last residue. A D gene is named only where the DNA matches it firmly. Size values are once, few and many counts, or a class for expanded clones, and some rows have none.

D gene,clone size,V gene,J gene,CDR3 protein,CDR3 DNA
.,.,TRBV4-1,TRBJ2-2,CASSPLAGELFF,TGCGCCAGCAGCCCTCTTGCCGGGGAGCTGTTTTTT
.,.,TRBV9,TRBJ2-3,CASSVGQEADTQYF,TGTGCCAGCAGCGTAGGACAGGAAGCAGATACGCAGTATTTT
.,.,TRBV7-8,TRBJ2-7,CASSLAGGVEQYF,TGTGCCAGCAGCTTAGCGGGAGGAGTCGAGCAGTACTTC
.,few,TRBV27,TRBJ2-7,CASRTIPTAYEQYF,TGTGCCAGCAGGACCATACCGACAGCCTACGAGCAGTACTTC
.,.,TRBV6-6,TRBJ2-7,CASSYDDTSYEQYF,TGTGCCAGCAGTTACGACGACACCTCCTACGAGCAGTACTTC
.,.,TRBV20-1,TRBJ2-7,CTAGETYEQYF,TGCACGGCTGGCGAAACCTACGAGCAGTACTTC
.,few,TRBV7-6,TRBJ2-7,CASSLGGPSAVPPNEQYF,TGTGCCAGCAGCTTAGGGGGCCCTAGCGCAGTACCACCCAACGAGCAGTACTTC
.,.,TRBV7-8,TRBJ2-3,CASTEWENTDTQYF,TGTGCCAGCACCGAGTGGGAGAACACAGATACGCAGTATTTT
TRBD1,few,TRBV12-5,TRBJ2-7,CASGRRDRTSYEQYF,TGTGCTAGTGGCCGGCGGGACAGGACCTCCTACGAGCAGTACTTC
TRBD1,.,TRBV4-2,TRBJ1-5,CASSQDRGLGQPQHF,TGTGCCAGCAGCCAAGACAGGGGGCTCGGACAGCCCCAGCATTTT
TRBD1,once,TRBV28,TRBJ2-3,CASSHLDRNGDTQYF,TGTGCCAGCAGTCATCTGGACAGGAACGGGGATACGCAGTATTTT
.,once,TRBV5-1,TRBJ2-7,CASSETRIKPSYEQYF,TGCGCCAGCAGCGAAACACGAATAAAACCTTCCTACGAGCAGTACTTC
.,.,TRBV4-1,TRBJ2-2,CASSQDLPGNTGELFF,TGCGCCAGCAGCCAAGATCTTCCGGGGAACACCGGGGAGCTGTTTTTT
.,.,TRBV18,TRBJ1-3,CASSIGATTRNTIYF,TGTGCCAGCTCAATCGGAGCCACAACGCGGAACACCATATATTTT
.,.,TRBV6-5,TRBJ1-2,CASSSLRNYGYTF,TGTGCCAGCAGCTCCCTCCGGAACTATGGCTACACCTTC
TRBD1,.,TRBV6-5,TRBJ1-5,CASSITGGYQPQHF,TGTGCCAGCAGCATTACAGGGGGTTATCAGCCCCAGCATTTT
.,.,TRBV21-1,TRBJ2-7,CASSNTRTITTYEQYF,TGTGCCAGCAGCAATACCCGGACAATAACCACCTACGAGCAGTACTTC
TRBD2,.,TRBV9,TRBJ2-4,CASSVTAGGKNIQYF,TGTGCCAGCAGCGTGACTGCGGGGGGCAAAAACATTCAGTACTTC
.,.,TRBV6-1,TRBJ1-5,CASTPRALNQPQHF,TGTGCCAGCACCCCCAGGGCCTTAAATCAGCCCCAGCATTTT
TRBD1,.,TRBV23-1,TRBJ2-4,CASSHGGQGKYF,TGCGCCAGCAGTCATGGGGGACAGGGGAAGTACTTC
TRBD1,.,TRBV6-4,TRBJ2-4,CASSMDREDIQYF,TGTGCCAGCTCTATGGACAGGGAAGACATTCAGTACTTC
.,few,TRBV5-6,TRBJ1-2,CASSRRTLNYGYTF,TGTGCCAGCAGCCGCCGGACCCTTAACTATGGCTACACCTTC
.,.,TRBV11-2,TRBJ1-2,CASSLLGAGGYTF,TGTGCCAGCAGCTTACTGGGGGCCGGTGGCTACACCTTC
.,.,TRBV4-1,TRBJ1-3,CASSQERSGQTLSGNTIYF,TGCGCCAGCAGCCAAGAACGGTCCGGACAGACGCTCTCTGGAAACACCATATATTTT
.,.,TRBV7-9,TRBJ1-1,CASSLPPRGSGTEAFF,TGTGCCAGCAGCTTGCCCCCAAGGGGGTCTGGCACTGAAGCTTTCTTT
.,once,TRBV7-9,TRBJ1-2,CASSWGDPGYGYTF,TGTGCCAGCAGCTGGGGAGACCCTGGCTATGGCTACACCTTC
TRBD1,.,TRBV6-5,TRBJ1-2,CASRQHRGDYGYTF,TGTGCCAGCAGACAGCACAGGGGGGACTATGGCTACACCTTC
.,.,TRBV21-1,TRBJ1-2,CASSKGGAGVPYGYTF,TGTGCCAGCAGCAAAGGGGGGGCAGGGGTCCCCTATGGCTACACCTTC
.,.,TRBV9,TRBJ2-6,CASSPRGGPIGANVLTF,TGTGCCAGCAGCCCGAGGGGAGGCCCGATAGGGGCCAACGTCCTGACTTTC
.,.,TRBV5-1,TRBJ2-6,CASSLGSNGANVLTF,TGCGCCAGCAGCTTGGGGTCAAACGGGGCCAACGTCCTGACTTTC
.,once,TRBV18,TRBJ2-3,CASSPRFGTDTQYF,TGTGCCAGCTCACCACGTTTCGGCACAGATACGCAGTATTTT
TRBD2,few,TRBV5-1,TRBJ2-3,CASSLVLRGGPDTQYF,TGCGCCAGCAGCTTGGTCTTGCGGGGGGGCCCAGATACGCAGTATTTT
.,.,TRBV16,TRBJ2-2,CASSQFKPYAGELFF,TGTGCCAGCAGCCAATTCAAACCCTACGCCGGGGAGCTGTTTTTT
TRBD1,.,TRBV6-5,TRBJ1-1,CASSRPGQGNTEAFF,TGTGCCAGCAGTCGACCCGGACAGGGGAACACTGAAGCTTTCTTT
TRBD1,.,TRBV7-2,TRBJ2-1,CASSLEQGIWDEQFF,TGTGCCAGCAGCTTAGAACAGGGGATATGGGATGAGCAGTTCTTC
.,.,TRBV5-1,TRBJ1-1,CASSLEHLNTEAFF,TGCGCCAGCAGCTTGGAACATTTGAACACTGAAGCTTTCTTT
.,.,TRBV7-2,TRBJ1-5,CASSLDQHQPQHF,TGTGCCAGCAGCTTGGATCAGCATCAGCCCCAGCATTTT
TRBD2,.,TRBV18,TRBJ2-1,CASSPQGLAGGSEQFF,TGTGCCAGCTCACCGCAAGGACTAGCGGGGGGTAGTGAGCAGTTCTTC
.,.,TRBV4-1,TRBJ2-7,CASSQVGAYGNEQYF,TGCGCCAGCAGCCAAGTGGGTGCTTATGGGAACGAGCAGTACTTC
.,few,TRBV5-1,TRBJ2-3,CASSFSNPPTDTQYF,TGCGCCAGCAGCTTTAGTAACCCCCCCACAGATACGCAGTATTTT